The T cell receptor (beta chain) under discussion was sequenced for a study of T cell responses to AZD1222 COVID-19 vaccine. Repertoires were generated with immunoSEQ multiplex PCR, while TCRdb's copy carries only in-frame clones and drops some. The repertoire holds more than 110,000 clones, with approximately 92% as singletons. Study observations and caveats: Possibly, clonal diversity was underestimated; donors were largely white British and included more females.

To note about this clone: Antigen specificity is unknown.

Source: peripheral blood, taken 28 days after the second AZD1222 dose. This sequence was found in an adult who received the AZD1222 COVID-19 vaccine.

The CDR3 spells CASRKAGPSSGEQYF. The CDR3 coding sequence is TGTGCCAGCAGGAAGGCGGGCCCTTCCTCGGGTGAGCAGTACTTC. The chain employs TRBV6-5 and TRBJ2-7, with D possibly being TRBD2 (5 bases). The germline gives CDR1 MNHEY, CDR2 SVGAGI. V gave up 6 bases and J gave up 7 bases, with 22 bases separating them. CDR3 length: 15 residues.